The T cell receptor beta chain described here comes from a study of graft-versus-host responses after intestinal transplantation. Across the whole study: Grafts were multivisceral, liver-intestinal, or isolated intestinal. Each patient got anti-thymocyte globulin induction, then tacrolimus and steroids for around 3 years. General observations from the study: Early post-transplant HvG declines were associated with peak circulating GvH clone levels. Patients with graft-donor T cell macrochimerism had high graft-versus-host to host-versus-graft clonal ratios in allografts.

Assay: immunoSEQ multiplex PCR; the TCRdb copy retains only in-frame clones and omits some. The repertoire includes approximately 10,000 clones, 80% to 95% of them detected once, and more than 4% sits in the top ten. With regard to this clone: The target antigen is unknown.

Unmatched junction bases numbered 16, after V lost 2 bases and J lost 9 bases. The CDR3 length is 16 residues. In germline, CDR1 is WNHNN, CDR2 SYGVQD (reference sequence). Source: PBMCs, taken almost 70 days after transplant. The rearrangement uses TRBV10-1 and TRBJ2-7; TRBD1 aligns across 7 bases. The source of this sequence is a human patient who received an intestinal transplant, so some T cells may come from the graft donor. The CDR3 region has the DNA TGCGCCAGCAGTGAGCCGGGACAGCCGGGACAGAAGGGGCAGTACTTC. It yields the protein CASSEPGQPGQKGQYF.